The sequence of this TCR beta chain was determined in a study of blood T cells in healthy people across ages. Germline CDR1 and CDR2: PRHDT and FYEKMQ (reference sequence). The CDR3 extends over 13 amino acids. The V and J ends lost 0 bases and 10 bases respectively, with 12 bases between them. Through a sample-barcoded 5' primer and a J-beta primer mix, a second PCR was run for about 7 to 12 cycles. TCRdb independently ran MiXCR on the 5' RACE reads; one entry per CDR3 protein. There are 1.5 million to 1.9 million distinct CDR3 sequences in the sample; 35% to 45% occur only once, and around 4% lies in the top ten.

The sequence was obtained from a woman between 18 and 30 years old in good health. The specimen was blood. The chain uses TRBV13 and TRBJ2-5, with a tentative D call TRBD1 (6 bases). Here the CDR3 DNA reads TGTGCCAGCAGCTTAGGGCAGGGGAAGAGCCAGTACTTC. Translation gives CASSLGQGKSQYF.